The entry that follows covers one TCR beta chain sequence. Its target is unknown. Per the germline V gene, CDR1 is SGHTA and CDR2 is FQGNSA. This CDR3 spans 15 amino acids. This sample stems from a study of monozygotic twins with inflammatory bowel disease. Study conclusions and caveats: Fewer shared clonotypes with others were found in IBD patients than in healthy twins, especially with disease activity. TCRbeta inverse Simpson diversity was decreased in IBD patients versus healthy co-twins.

With the 5' RACE reads reprocessed, TCRdb shows one record per CDR3 protein and no DNA. The listing records 110,000 to 150,000 distinct CDR3 sequences. The sequence derives from a human donor with ulcerative colitis or Crohn's disease, or a healthy co-twin of an affected twin (not recorded which). The chain recombines TRBV7-2 with TRBJ2-1; absent DNA, TCRdb's TRBD2 call cannot be checked. The sequencing sample was made of blood. The CDR3 sequence is CASSRELASPHEQFF.